This TCR beta chain was retrieved from a study of molecular identifiers for immune sequencing clone quantification. Study results and caveats: In a background of around 1 million naive cells, spiked Jurkat TCR RNA from one cell was reportedly detectable. Naive cells had under 1% of molecules in clones above 20 RNA copies, effectors over 99%.

V shed 2 bases and J shed 3 bases, with 13 bases lying between them. CDR1 and CDR2 from the germline V gene are MDHEN and SYDVKM. The CDR3 loop spans 15 amino acids. The authors sorted naive CD8 T cells as CD8+CD4-CCR7+CD45RA+. Previously described methods with listed TCR primers produced the bulk TCR libraries. A single record per CDR3 protein comes from TCRdb applying MiXCR to the PCR reads. The sample lists about 54,000 distinct CDR3 sequences, about 25% occurring once. This clonotype was counted many times. The antigen is undetermined. This sequence originates from a human donor in good health. Some libraries in this study had Jurkat cell RNA spiked in. What was sequenced was naive CD8+ T cells from blood, with Jurkat cell RNA spiked in. Stated subset: FACS-sorted CD8+CD4-CCR7+CD45RA+ naive T cells. J is TRBJ1-1 and V is TRBV28; possible D gene TRBD1, 5 bases. CDR3 region: CASSLRGVGDTEAFF. The CDR3 DNA sequence: TGTGCCAGCAGTTTACGGGGTGTGGGGGACACTGAAGCTTTCTTT.